These 2 T cell receptor beta chains were all obtained from the same sample, sequenced in a study of cytomegalovirus exposure and HLA in healthy donors. In the PCR, 60 Vbeta and 13 Jbeta primers were used. The repertoire was sequenced with immunoSEQ multiplex PCR; TCRdb's copy has only in-frame clones and lacks some. The sample lists about 160,000 clones, roughly 80% occurring once. Sequencing input: PBMCs. Receptor source: a woman between 25 and 40 years old in good health and CMV-seropositive.

The chain couples TRBV4-1 to TRBJ1-1, with 8 bases identical to TRBD1. The CDR3 runs 18 residues. V lost 6 bases and J lost 2; bases outside the gene matches: 17. CDR1 and CDR2 (germline): MGHRA, YSYEKL. CDR3 nucleotide sequence: TGCGCCAGCAGTGCCTACAGGGGACAGGAGGGGGCTAACACTGAAGCTTTCTTT. Its protein product is CASSAYRGQEGANTEAFF.

This chain uses TRBV7-9 with TRBJ2-1, with D possibly matching TRBD2 (6 bases). Trimming stripped 4 bases from V and 0 bases from J, with 13 bases between. This CDR3 spans 16 amino acids. In germline, CDR1 is SEHNR, CDR2 FQNEAQ (reference sequence). Here the CDR3 reads CASSWRSGDSYNEQFF. The DNA of the CDR3 is TGTGCCAGCAGCTGGAGATCGGGGGACTCCTACAATGAGCAGTTCTTC.